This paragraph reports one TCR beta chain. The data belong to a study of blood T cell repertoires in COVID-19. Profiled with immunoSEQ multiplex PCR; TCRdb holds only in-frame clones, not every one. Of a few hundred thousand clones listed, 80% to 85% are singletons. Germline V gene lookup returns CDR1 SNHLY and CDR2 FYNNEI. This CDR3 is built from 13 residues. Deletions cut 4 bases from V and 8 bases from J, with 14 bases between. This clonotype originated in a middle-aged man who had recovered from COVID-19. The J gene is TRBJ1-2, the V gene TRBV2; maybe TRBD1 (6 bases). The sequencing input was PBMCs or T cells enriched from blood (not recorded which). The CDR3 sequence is CASSGDGGLGYTF. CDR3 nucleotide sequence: TGTGCCAGCAGTGGGGACGGGGGGCTAGGCTACACCTTC.